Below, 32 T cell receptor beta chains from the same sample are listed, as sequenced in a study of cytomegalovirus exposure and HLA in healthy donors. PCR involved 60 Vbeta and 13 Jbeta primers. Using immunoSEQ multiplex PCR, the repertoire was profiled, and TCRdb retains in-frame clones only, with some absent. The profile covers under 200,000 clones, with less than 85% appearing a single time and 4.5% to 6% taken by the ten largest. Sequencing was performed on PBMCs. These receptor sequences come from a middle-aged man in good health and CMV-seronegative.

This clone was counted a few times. The CDR3 region is CASRSSGVGNSPLHF. CDR3 DNA: TGTGCCAGCAGGTCCTCAGGGGTTGGCAATTCACCCCTCCACTTT. The rearrangement joins TRBV27 to TRBJ1-6; D possibly corresponds to TRBD1 (6 bases). Between the trimmed V and J ends, which lost 6 bases and 7 bases, there was a span of 16 bases. The germline CDR1 and CDR2 sequences are MNHEY and SMNVEV (reference sequence). This CDR3 is 15 amino acids long.

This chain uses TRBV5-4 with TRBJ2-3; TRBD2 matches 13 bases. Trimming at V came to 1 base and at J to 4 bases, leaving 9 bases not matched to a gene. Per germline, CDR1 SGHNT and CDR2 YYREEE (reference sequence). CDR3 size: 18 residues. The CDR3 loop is CASSLKLLAGGEADTQYF. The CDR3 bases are TGTGCCAGCAGCTTGAAACTACTAGCGGGGGGGGAGGCAGATACGCAGTATTTT. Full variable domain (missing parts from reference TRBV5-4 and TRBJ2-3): ETGVTQSPTHLIKTRGQQVTLRCSSQSGHNTVSWYQQALGQGPQFIFQYYREEENGRGNFPPRFSGLQFPNYSSELNVNALELDDSALYLCASSLKLLAGGEADTQYFGPGTRLTVL.

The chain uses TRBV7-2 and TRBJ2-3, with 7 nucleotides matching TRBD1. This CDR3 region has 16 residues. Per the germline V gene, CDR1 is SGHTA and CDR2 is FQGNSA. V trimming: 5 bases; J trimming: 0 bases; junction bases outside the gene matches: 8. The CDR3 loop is CASSDQGETSTDTQYF. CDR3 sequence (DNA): TGTGCCAGCAGCGACCAGGGGGAAACTAGCACAGATACGCAGTATTTT. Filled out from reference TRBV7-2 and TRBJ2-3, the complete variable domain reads GAGVSQSPSNKVTEKGKDVELRCDPISGHTALYWYRQSLGQGLEFLIYFQGNSAPDKSGLPSDRFSAERTGGSVSTLTIQRTQQEDSAVYLCASSDQGETSTDTQYFGPGTRLTVL.

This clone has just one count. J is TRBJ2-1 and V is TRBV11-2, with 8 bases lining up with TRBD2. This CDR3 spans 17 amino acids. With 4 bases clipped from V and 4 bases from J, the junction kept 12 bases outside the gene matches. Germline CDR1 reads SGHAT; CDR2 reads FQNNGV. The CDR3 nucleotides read TGTGCCAGCAGCTCGGTAATCGGGAGGGCCTCTTACAATGAGCAGTTCTTC. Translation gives CASSSVIGRASYNEQFF.

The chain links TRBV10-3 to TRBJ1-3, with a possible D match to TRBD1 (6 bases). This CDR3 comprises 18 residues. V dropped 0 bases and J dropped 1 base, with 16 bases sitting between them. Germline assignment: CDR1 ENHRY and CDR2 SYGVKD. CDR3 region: CAISESGNRVVSGNTIYF. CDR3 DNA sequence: TGTGCCATCAGTGAGTCAGGGAACAGGGTCGTTTCTGGAAACACCATATATTTT.

CDR3 DNA sequence: TGTGCCAGCAGCTTGAGGCTCGGAGAGGCAGATACGCAGTATTTT. This gives the protein CASSLRLGEADTQYF. The V gene is TRBV5-8, the J gene TRBJ2-3; D not certain. The length of the CDR3 is 15 residues. Germline-derived CDR1 and CDR2 are SGHTS and YDEGEE. V lost 1 base and J lost 4, with 13 bases in between.

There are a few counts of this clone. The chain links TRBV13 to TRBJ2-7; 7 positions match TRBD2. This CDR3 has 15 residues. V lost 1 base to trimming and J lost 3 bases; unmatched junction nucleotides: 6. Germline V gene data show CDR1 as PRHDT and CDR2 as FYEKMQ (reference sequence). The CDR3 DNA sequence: TGTGCCAGCAGCTTAGCTCTTGGCGGGGGCTACGAGCAGTACTTC. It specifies CASSLALGGGYEQYF.

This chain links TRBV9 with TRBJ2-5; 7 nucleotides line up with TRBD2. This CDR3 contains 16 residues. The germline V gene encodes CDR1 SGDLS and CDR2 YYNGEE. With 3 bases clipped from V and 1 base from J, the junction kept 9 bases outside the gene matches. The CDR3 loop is CASSALLSSGQETQYF. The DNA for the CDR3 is TGTGCCAGCAGCGCCTTACTTTCTAGCGGCCAAGAGACCCAGTACTTC.

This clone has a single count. CDR3 amino acids: CATSRRATSYEQYF. The CDR3 DNA reads TGTGCCACCAGCAGAAGAGCGACCTCCTACGAGCAGTACTTC. The chain carries TRBV15 and TRBJ2-7, with unresolved D. CDR1 and CDR2 (germline): LNHNV, YYDKDF (reference sequence). V was clipped by 2 bases and J by 0 bases, with 8 bases between them. The CDR3 has 14 residues. The whole variable domain, filled in from reference TRBV15 and TRBJ2-7, reads DAMVIQNPRYQVTQFGKPVTLSCSQTLNHNVMYWYQQKSSQAPKLLFHYYDKDFNNEADTPDNFQSRRPNTSFCFLDIRSPGLGDTAMYLCATSRRATSYEQYFGPGTRLTVT.

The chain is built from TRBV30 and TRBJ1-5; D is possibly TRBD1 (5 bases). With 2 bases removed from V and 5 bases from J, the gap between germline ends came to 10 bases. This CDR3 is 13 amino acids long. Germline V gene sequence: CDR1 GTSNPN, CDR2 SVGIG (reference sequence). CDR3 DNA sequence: TGTGCCTGGAGTTTGGGGCCAGATCAGCCCCAGCATTTT. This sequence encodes CAWSLGPDQPQHF.

CDR3 sequence (DNA): TGTGCCAGCAGCCAAGACCCCCTGGCCCTAGATAGCACAGATACGCAGTATTTT. It translates to CASSQDPLALDSTDTQYF. The chain joins TRBV14 to TRBJ2-3, with D unresolved. CDR1 and CDR2 from the germline V gene are SGHDN and FVKESK. The CDR3 length is 18 residues. The V end lost 0 bases, the J end lost 0 bases, and 16 bases lay between the germline ends.

CDR3 loop: CASSSDRGVGTEAFF. The CDR3 region has the DNA TGCGCCAGCAGCTCGGACAGGGGGGTGGGCACTGAAGCTTTCTTT. The rearrangement links TRBV5-1 to TRBJ1-1, with 10 bases matching TRBD1. Germline CDR1 and CDR2: SGHRS and YFSETQ. The CDR3 contains 15 residues. The junction had 6 bases not matched to a gene; V was cut back by 3 bases and J by 4 bases.

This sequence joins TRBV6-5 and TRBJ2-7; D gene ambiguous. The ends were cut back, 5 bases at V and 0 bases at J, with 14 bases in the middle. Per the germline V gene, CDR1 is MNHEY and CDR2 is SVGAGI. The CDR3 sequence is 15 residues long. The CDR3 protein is CASSPVTVSSYEQYF. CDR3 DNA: TGTGCCAGCAGTCCTGTTACAGTGAGCTCCTACGAGCAGTACTTC.

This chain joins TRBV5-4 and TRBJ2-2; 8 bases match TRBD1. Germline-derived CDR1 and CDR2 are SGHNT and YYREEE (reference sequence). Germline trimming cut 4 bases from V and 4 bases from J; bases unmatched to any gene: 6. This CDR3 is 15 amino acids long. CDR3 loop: CASSPGQGSTGELFF. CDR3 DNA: TGTGCCAGCAGCCCCGGACAGGGAAGCACCGGGGAGCTGTTTTTT.

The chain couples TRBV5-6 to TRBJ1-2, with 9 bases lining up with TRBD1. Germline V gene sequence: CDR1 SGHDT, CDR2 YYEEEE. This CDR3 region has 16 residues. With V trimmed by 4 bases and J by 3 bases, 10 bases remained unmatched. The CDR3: CASSPGTGFRDYGYTF. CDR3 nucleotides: TGTGCCAGCAGCCCCGGGACAGGGTTTAGAGACTATGGCTACACCTTC.

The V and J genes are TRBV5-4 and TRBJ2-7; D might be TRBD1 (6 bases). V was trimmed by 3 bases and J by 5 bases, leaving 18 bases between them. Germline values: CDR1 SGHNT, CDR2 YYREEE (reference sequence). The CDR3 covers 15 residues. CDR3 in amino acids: CASSSGGRGRDEQYF. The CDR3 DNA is TGTGCCAGCAGCTCTGGTGGCAGGGGAAGGGACGAGCAGTACTTC.

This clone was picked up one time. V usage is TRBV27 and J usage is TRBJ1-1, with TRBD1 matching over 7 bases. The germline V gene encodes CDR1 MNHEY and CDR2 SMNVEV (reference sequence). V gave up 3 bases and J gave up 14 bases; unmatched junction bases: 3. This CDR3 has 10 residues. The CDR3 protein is CASSFPGQFF. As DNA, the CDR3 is TGTGCCAGCAGTTTCCCGGGACAGTTCTTT.

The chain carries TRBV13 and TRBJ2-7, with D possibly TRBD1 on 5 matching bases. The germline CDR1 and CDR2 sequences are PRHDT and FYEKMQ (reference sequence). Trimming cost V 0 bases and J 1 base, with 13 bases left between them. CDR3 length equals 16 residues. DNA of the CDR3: TGTGCCAGCAGCTTAGGCCTCGGTGGGGCTTCCTACGAGCAGTACTTC. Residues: CASSLGLGGASYEQYF.

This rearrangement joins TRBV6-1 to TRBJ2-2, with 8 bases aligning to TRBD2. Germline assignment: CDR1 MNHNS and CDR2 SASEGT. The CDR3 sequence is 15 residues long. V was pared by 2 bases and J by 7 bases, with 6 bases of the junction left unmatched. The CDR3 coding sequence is TGTGCCAGCAGTGAATGGACTAGCTCGAGCGGGGAGCTGTTTTTT. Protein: CASSEWTSSSGELFF.

The CDR3 DNA follows: TGTGCCAGCAGCACCCTCCCCGGGATGTCCTACAATGAGCAGTTCTTC. Its protein is CASSTLPGMSYNEQFF. This rearrangement joins TRBV11-2 to TRBJ2-1; D might be TRBD2 (5 bases). The CDR3 is 16 residues long. The V gene's germline CDR1 is SGHAT and CDR2 FQNNGV. V dropped 5 bases and J dropped 1 base, with 15 bases sitting between them.

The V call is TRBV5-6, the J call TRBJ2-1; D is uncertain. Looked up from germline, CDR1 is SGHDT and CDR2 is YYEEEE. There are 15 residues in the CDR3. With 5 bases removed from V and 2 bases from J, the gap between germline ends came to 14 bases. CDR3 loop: CASRLLGDTYNEQFF. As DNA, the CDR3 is TGTGCCAGCAGATTGCTAGGCGATACCTACAATGAGCAGTTCTTC.

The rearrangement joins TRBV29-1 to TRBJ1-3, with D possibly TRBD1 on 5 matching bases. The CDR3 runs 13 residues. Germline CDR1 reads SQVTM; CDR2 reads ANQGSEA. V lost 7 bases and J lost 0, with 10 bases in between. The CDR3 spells CSALRASGNTIYF. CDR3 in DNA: TGCAGCGCGCTCAGGGCCTCTGGAAACACCATATATTTT.

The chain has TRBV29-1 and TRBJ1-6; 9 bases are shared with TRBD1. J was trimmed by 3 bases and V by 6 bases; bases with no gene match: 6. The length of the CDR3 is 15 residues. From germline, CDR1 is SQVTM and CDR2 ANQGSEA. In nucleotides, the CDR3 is TGCAGCGTCAGAACGGACAGGGGCTATAATTCACCCCTCCACTTT. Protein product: CSVRTDRGYNSPLHF. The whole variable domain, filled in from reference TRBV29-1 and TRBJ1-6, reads SAVISQKPSRDICQRGTSLTIQCQVDSQVTMMFWYRQQPGQSLTLIATANQGSEATYESGFVIDKFPISRPNLTFSTLTVSNMSPEDSSIYLCSVRTDRGYNSPLHFGNGTRLTVT.

CDR3 bases: TGTGCCAGCAGCGCCCTTGGGGGGGGCACCATATATTTT. It specifies CASSALGGGTIYF. The chain carries TRBV9 and TRBJ1-3; D is possibly TRBD1 (5 bases). The CDR3 spans 13 residues. Germline-derived CDR1 and CDR2 are SGDLS and YYNGEE. V was clipped by 3 bases and J by 9 bases, with 13 bases between them.

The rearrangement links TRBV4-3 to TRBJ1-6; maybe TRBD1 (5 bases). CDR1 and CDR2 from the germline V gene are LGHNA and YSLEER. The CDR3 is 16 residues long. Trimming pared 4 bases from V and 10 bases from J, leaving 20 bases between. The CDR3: CASSLGEGQGGSPLHF. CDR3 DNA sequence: TGCGCCAGCAGCCTCGGGGAGGGGCAGGGAGGCTCACCCCTCCACTTT.

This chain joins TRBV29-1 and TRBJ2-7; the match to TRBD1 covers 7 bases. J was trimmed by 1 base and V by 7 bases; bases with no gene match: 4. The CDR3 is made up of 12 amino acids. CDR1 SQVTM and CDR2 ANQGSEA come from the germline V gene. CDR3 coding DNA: TGCAGCGGCCGGGACAGTTCCTACGAGCAGTACTTC. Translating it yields CSGRDSSYEQYF.

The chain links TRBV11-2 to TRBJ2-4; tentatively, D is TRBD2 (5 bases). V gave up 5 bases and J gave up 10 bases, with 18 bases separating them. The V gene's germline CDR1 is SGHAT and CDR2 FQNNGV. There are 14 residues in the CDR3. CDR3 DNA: TGTGCCAGCAGCCGGGAAAGACAATCGGATATTCAGTACTTC. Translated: CASSRERQSDIQYF. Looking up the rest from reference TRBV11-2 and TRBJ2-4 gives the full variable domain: EAGVAQSPRYKIIEKRQSVAFWCNPISGHATLYWYQQILGQGPKLLIQFQNNGVVDDSQLPKDRFSAERLKGVDSTLKIQPAKLEDSAVYLCASSRERQSDIQYFGAGTRLSVL.

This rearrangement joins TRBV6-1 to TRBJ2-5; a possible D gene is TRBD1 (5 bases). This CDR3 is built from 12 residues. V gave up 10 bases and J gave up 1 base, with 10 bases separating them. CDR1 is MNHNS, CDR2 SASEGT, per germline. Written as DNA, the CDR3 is TGTGCCACCGACAGTCTCCAAGAGACCCAGTACTTC. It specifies CATDSLQETQYF.

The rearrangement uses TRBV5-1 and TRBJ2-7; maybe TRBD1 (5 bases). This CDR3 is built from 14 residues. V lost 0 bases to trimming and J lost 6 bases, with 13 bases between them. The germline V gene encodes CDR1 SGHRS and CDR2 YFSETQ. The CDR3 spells CASSLEVARGEQYF. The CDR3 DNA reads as TGCGCCAGCAGCTTGGAGGTTGCTAGGGGCGAGCAGTACTTC.

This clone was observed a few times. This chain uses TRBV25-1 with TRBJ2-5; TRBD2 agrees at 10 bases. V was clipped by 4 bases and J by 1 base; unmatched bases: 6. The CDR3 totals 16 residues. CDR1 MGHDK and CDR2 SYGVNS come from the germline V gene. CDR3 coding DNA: TGTGCCAGCAGTGCGCCCTGGACTAGCGGCCAAGAGACCCAGTACTTC. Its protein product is CASSAPWTSGQETQYF.

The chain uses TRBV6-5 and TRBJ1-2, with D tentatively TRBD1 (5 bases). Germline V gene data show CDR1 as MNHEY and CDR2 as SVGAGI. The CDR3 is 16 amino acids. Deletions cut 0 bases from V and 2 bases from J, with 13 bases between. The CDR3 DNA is TGTGCCAGCAGTTACTCGCTTGCGGGGCCCAACTATGGCTACACCTTC. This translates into CASSYSLAGPNYGYTF.

CDR3 coding DNA: TGCAGCGTGGGGGCTGCGGGAGTAGCAGATACGCAGTATTTT. It translates to CSVGAAGVADTQYF. The genes are TRBV29-1 and TRBJ2-3; TRBD2 might be the D (7 bases). Germline CDR1 is SQVTM and CDR2 is ANQGSEA. V lost 6 bases and J lost 4, with 17 bases in between. CDR3 length: 14 amino acids.